This T cell receptor (beta chain) was captured by sequencing in a study of T cells in Graves' hyperthyroidism and ophthalmopathy. This clonotype occurred many times. Amplified regions were TCR beta CDR3 sequences from RNA transcripts. TCR CDR3 underwent first-round RT-PCR with the HTBI primer set. TCRdb re-derived calls from the multiplex PCR reads in MiXCR, one entry per CDR3 protein. The repertoire holds fewer than 350,000 distinct CDR3 sequences, about a sixth seen once, with 15% to 18% in the top ten. 10 ml fresh peripheral blood yielded the PBMCs. There are 12 residues in the CDR3. Germline CDR1 is DFQATT and CDR2 is SNEGSKA (reference sequence). Trimming took off 3 bases at V and 5 bases at J, with 10 bases between the two ends.

This sequence joins TRBV20-1 and TRBJ1-1, with a possible D match to TRBD1 (5 bases). This TCR was sampled from a woman aged 40 to 50 with Graves' ophthalmopathy. Sample: blood. The CDR3 nucleotides are TGCAGTGCTAGTTCAGGGTGGACTGAAGCTTTCTTT. Its translation is CSASSGWTEAFF.